This TCR beta chain comes out of a study of cytomegalovirus exposure and HLA in healthy donors. This clone was picked up one time. The PCR was carried out with 60 Vbeta primers and 13 Jbeta primers. Repertoires were generated with immunoSEQ multiplex PCR, while TCRdb's copy carries only in-frame clones and drops some. The repertoire holds around 130,000 clones, with 65% to 90% as singletons. The CDR3 has 14 amino acids. CDR1 is MDHEN, CDR2 SYDVKM, per germline. The V gene lost 3 bases and the J gene lost 0 bases, with 8 bases spanning the gap. The TCR originated in a man aged 18-30 years in good health and CMV-seronegative. The rearrangement links TRBV28 to TRBJ1-2; D not resolved. Source material: PBMCs. CDR3 coding DNA: TGTGCCAGCAGTTTTGAGCTACCTAACTATGGCTACACCTTC. This sequence encodes CASSFELPNYGYTF.